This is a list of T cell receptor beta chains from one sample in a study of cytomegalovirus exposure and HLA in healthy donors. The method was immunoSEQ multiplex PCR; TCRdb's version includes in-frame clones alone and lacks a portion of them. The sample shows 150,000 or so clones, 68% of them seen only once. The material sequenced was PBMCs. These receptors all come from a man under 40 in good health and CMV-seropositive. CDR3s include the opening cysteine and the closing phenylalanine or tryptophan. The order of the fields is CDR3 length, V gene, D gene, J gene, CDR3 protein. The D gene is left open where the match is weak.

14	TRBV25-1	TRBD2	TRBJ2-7	CASSEEGLAFEQYF
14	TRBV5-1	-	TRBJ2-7	CASSPWGDDYEQYF
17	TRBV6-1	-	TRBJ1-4	CASSESISGRQNEKLFF
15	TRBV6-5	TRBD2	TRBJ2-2	CATGVTSGFAGELFF
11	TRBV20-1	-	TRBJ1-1	CSARVNTEAFF
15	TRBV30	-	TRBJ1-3	CAWSMGQSSGNTIYF
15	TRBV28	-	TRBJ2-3	CASSSPGGHGDTQYF
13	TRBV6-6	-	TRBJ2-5	CASSIGLTETQYF
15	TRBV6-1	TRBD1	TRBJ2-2	CASSEDRAVTGELFF
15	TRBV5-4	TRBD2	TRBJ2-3	CASSLAGLAPDTQYF
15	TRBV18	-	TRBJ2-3	CASSPTTGYTDTQYF
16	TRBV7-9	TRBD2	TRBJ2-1	CASSQTSSGDRAEQFF
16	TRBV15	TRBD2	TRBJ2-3	CATSESTSVSTDTQYF
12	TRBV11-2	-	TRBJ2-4	CASSFEGGSQYF
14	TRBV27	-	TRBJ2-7	CASSLTDTSYEQYF
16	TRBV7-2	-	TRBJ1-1	CASSLARGMRNTEAFF
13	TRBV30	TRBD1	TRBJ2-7	CAWSEGQGVEQYF
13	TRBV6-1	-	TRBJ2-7	CASRSRSSYEQYF
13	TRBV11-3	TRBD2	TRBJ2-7	CASRIAGGLGQYF
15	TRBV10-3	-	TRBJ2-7	CAIRGGTSRSYEQYF
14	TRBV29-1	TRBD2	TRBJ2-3	CSVPREGQADTQYF
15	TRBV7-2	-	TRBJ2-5	CASSPAVTYQETQYF
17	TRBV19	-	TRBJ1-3	CASSAPPPGNGGNTIYF
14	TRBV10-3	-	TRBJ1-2	CAISGLGVGYGYTF
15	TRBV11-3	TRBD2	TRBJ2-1	CASSLGTSGRAEQFF
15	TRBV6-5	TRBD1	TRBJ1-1	CASRAGQGPDTEAFF
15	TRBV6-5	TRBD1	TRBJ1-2	CASSYLTRQGGGYTF
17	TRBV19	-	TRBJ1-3	CASSSPFTGGVGNTIYF
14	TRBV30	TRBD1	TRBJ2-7	CAWSDGTGVHEQYF
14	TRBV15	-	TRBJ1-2	CATSQGLGVSGYTF
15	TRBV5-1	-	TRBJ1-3	CASSPNMLAGNTIYF
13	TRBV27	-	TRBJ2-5	CASSLREWETQYF
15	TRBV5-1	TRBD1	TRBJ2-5	CASSLQDGRGETQYF
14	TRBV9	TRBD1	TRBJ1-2	CASSASTGVGGYTF
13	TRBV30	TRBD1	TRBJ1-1	CAWTGQGNTEAFF
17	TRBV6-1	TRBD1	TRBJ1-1	CASSEATAGGFGTEAFF
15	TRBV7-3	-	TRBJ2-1	CASSFLSNVEGEQFF
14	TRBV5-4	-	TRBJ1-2	CASSLGGRVYGYTF
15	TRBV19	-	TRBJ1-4	CASSRVGQGNEKLFF
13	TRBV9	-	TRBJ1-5	CASSSYQDAPQHF
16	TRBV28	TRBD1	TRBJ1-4	CAARGTGLWDNEKLFF
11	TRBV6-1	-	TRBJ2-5	CASSETVTQYF
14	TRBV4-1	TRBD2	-	CASKRTSGIDEQYF